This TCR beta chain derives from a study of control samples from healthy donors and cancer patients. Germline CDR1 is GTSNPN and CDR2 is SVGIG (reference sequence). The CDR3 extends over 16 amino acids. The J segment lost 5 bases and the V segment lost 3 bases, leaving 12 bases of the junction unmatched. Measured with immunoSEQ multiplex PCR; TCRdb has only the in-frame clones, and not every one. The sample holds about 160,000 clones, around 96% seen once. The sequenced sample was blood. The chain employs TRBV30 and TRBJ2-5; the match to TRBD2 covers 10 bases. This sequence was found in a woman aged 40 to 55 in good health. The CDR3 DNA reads TGTGCCTGGAGCCCACACTTTAGCGGGAGGTGGGAGACCCAGTACTTC. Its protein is CAWSPHFSGRWETQYF.